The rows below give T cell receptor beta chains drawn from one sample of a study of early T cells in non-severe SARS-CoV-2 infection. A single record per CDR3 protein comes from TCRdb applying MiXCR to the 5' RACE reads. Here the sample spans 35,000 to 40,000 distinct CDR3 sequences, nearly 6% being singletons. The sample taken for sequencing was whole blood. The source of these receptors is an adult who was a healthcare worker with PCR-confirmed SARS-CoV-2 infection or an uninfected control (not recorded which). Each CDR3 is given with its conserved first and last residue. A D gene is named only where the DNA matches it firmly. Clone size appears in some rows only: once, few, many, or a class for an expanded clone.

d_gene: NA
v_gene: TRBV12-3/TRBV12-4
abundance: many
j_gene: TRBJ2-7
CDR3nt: TGTGCCAGCAGTCGGGGCTACGAGCAGTACTTC
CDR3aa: CASSRGYEQYF

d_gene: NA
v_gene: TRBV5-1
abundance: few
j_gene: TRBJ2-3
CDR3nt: TGCGCCAGCAGCCTGGTAGCGAGAGATACGCAGTATTTT
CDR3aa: CASSLVARDTQYF

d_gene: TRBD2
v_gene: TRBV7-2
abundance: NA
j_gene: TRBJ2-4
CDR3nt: TGTGCCAGCAGCGTATCTAGCGGCCTCGAAAACATTCAGTACTTC
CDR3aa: CASSVSSGLENIQYF

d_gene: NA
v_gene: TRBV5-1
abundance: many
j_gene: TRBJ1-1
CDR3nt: TGCGCCAGCGCTCGGAACCCTCGGAGGGATCCTGAAGCTTTCTTT
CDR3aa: CASARNPRRDPEAFF

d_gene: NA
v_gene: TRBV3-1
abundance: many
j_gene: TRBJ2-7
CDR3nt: TGTGCCAGCAGCCAAGTTCTGAACGAGCAGTACTTC
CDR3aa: CASSQVLNEQYF

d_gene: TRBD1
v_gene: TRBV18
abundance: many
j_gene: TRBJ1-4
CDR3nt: TGTGCCAGCTCACCCTCGGGACAGGGTGAAAAACTGTTTTTT
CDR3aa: CASSPSGQGEKLFF

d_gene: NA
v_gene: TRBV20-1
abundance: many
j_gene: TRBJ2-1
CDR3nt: TGCAGTGCTATCCGGGGGAAATACAATGAGCAGTTCTTC
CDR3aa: CSAIRGKYNEQFF

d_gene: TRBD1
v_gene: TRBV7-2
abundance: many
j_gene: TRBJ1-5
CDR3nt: TGTGCCAGCAGTTTAGCCGGGACAGAGAGCAATCAGCCCCAGCATTTT
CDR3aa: CASSLAGTESNQPQHF

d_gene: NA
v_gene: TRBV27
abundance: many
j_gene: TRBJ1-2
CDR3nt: TGTGCCAGCAGTCCCCGCCAGGGTGGCTACACCTTC
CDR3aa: CASSPRQGGYTF

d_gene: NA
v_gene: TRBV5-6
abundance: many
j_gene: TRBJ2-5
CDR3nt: TGTGCCAGCAGCTTCCGGAGTCTGGAGACCCAGTACTTC
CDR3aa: CASSFRSLETQYF

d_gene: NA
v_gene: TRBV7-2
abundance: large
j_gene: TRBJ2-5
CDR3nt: TGTGCCAGCAGCTTACTGCCTAGCTGGCAAGAGACCCAGTACTTC
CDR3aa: CASSLLPSWQETQYF

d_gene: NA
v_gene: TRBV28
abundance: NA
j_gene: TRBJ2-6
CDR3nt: TGTGCCAGCGCCAGGACAGGGGCCAACGTCCTGACTTTC
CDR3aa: CASARTGANVLTF

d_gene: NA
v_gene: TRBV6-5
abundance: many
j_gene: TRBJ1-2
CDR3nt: TGTGCCAGCAGTTACTTACCGGGGGCAGGTGGCTACACCTTC
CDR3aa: CASSYLPGAGGYTF

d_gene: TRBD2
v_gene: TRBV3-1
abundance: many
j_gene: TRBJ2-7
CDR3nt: TGTGCCAGCAGCCAACTAGCGGGGGGGTTCTACGAGCAGTACTTC
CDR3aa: CASSQLAGGFYEQYF

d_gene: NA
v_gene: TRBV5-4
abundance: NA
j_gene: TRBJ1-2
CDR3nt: TGTGCCAGCAGTCCAGGACCGTTAGGGGCCCGAAACTATGGCTACACCTTC
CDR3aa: CASSPGPLGARNYGYTF

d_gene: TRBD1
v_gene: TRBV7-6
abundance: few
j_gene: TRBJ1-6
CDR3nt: TGTGTCAGCAGCTTGGGGGACAGGGGTCGGTCACCCCTCCACTTT
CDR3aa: CVSSLGDRGRSPLHF

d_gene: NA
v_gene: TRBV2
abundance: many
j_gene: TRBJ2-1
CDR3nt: TGTGCCAGCAGTGGCGGGGCAGGTCGAAATGAGCAGTTCTTC
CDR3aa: CASSGGAGRNEQFF

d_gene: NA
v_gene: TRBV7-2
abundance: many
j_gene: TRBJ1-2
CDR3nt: TGTGCCAGCAGTCAAGACAGAGGCTATGGCTACACCTTC
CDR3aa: CASSQDRGYGYTF

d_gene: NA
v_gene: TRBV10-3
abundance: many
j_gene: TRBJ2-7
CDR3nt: TGTGCCATCAGTGGAAAGCGGGCTATGGGAAGTGACGAGCAGTACTTC
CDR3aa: CAISGKRAMGSDEQYF

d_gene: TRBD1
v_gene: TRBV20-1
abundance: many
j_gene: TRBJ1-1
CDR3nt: TGCAGTGCCTCGACAGGGGTTTACGCTGAAGCTTTCTTT
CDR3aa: CSASTGVYAEAFF

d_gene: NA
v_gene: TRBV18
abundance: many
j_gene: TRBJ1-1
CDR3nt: TGTGCCAGCTCACCACCCTCTGGACCGCGGGGCTCGAACACTGAAGCTTTCTTT
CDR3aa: CASSPPSGPRGSNTEAFF

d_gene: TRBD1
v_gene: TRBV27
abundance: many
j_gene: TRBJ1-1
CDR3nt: TGTGCCAGCAGGAGAGACAGGGGGCGGGGTGAAGCTTTCTTT
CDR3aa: CASRRDRGRGEAFF

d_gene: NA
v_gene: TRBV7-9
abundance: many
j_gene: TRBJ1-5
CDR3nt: TGTGCCAGCAGTCAGGACAGTAGCAATCAGCCCCAGCATTTT
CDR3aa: CASSQDSSNQPQHF

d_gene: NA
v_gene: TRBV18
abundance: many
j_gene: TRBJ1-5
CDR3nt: TGTGCCAGCTCTCAGACGGACGGGAATCAGCCCCAGCATTTT
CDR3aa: CASSQTDGNQPQHF

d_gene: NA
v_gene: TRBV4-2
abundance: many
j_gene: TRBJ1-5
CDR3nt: TGTGCCAGCAGCCAAGATTTGCAGGGTTATCAGCCCCAGCATTTT
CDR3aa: CASSQDLQGYQPQHF

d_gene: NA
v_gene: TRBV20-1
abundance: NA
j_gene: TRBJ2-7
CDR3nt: TGCAGTGCTAGAGAGGAAAACGAGCAGTACTTC
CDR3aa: CSAREENEQYF

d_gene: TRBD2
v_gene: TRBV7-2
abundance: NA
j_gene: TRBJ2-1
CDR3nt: TGTGCCAGCAGCACCAGCGGGGGACCTTACAATGAGCAGTTCTTC
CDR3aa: CASSTSGGPYNEQFF

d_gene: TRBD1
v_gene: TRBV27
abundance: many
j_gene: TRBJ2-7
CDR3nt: TGTGCCAGCAGTTCCGCGGGACAGGGGTCGCGAGAGCAGTACTTC
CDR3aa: CASSSAGQGSREQYF

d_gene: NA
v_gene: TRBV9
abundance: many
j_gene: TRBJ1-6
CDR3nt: TGTGCCAGCAATAGGGTCGTCGATAATTCACCCCTCCACTTT
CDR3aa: CASNRVVDNSPLHF

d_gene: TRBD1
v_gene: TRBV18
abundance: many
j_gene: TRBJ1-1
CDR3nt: TGTGCCAGCTCAACTGACAGGGAGGGAACTGAAGCTTTCTTT
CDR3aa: CASSTDREGTEAFF

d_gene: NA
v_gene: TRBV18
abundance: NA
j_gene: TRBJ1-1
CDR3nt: TGTGCCAGCTCACGGGACACAAACACTGAAGCTTTCTTT
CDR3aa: CASSRDTNTEAFF

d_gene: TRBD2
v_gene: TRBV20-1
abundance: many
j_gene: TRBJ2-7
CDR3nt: TGCAGTGCTAGGGGGCTAGCGGGGGCGAGGGAGCAGTACTTC
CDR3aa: CSARGLAGAREQYF

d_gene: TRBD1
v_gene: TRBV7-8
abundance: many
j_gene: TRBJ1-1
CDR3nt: TGTGCCAGCAGCATGGGACAGGGGCACACTGAAGCTTTCTTT
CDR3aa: CASSMGQGHTEAFF

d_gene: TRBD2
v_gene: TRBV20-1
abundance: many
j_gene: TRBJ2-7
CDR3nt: TGCAGTGCAAGAACAGGCGGGGGGGAGCAGTACTTC
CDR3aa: CSARTGGGEQYF

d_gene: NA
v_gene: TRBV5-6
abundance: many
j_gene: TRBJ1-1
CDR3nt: TGTGCCAGCAGCCTGGTGAGGGCTCTGAACACTGAAGCTTTCTTT
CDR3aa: CASSLVRALNTEAFF

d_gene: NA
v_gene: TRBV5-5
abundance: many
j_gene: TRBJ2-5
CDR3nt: TGTGCCAGCAGCTTGGCTCCCCTTGAGACCCAGTACTTC
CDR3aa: CASSLAPLETQYF

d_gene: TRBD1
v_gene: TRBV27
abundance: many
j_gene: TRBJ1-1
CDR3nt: TGTGCCAGCAGTCTTATGGAGGGGGCCCTGGGTGAGGTTGAAGCTTTCTTT
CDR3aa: CASSLMEGALGEVEAFF

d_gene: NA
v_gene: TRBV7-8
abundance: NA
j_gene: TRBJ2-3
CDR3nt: TGTGCCAGCAGCTTACCCCGGACTCCTACAGATACGCAGTATTTT
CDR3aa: CASSLPRTPTDTQYF

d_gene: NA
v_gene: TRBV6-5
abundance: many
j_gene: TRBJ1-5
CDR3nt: TGTGCCAGCAGTCCAGACCCCTATGGCAATCAGCCCCAGCATTTT
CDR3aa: CASSPDPYGNQPQHF

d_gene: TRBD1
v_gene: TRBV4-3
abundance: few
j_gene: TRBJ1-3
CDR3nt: TGCGCCAGCAGCCTAACCTTGGACAGGCCGGGAAACACCATATATTTT
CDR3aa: CASSLTLDRPGNTIYF

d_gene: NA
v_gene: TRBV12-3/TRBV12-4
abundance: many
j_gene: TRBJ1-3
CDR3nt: TGTGCCAGCAGTCTTACCGGGGACACCATATATTTT
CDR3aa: CASSLTGDTIYF

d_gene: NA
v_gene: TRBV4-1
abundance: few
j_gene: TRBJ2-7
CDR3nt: TGCGCCAGCAGCCAAGATCAGAAAGTGGGGACTCGATCCTACGAGCAGTACTTC
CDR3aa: CASSQDQKVGTRSYEQYF

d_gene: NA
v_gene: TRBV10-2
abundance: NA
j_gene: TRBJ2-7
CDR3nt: TGCGCCAGCCGCGAAGGAAAGCCTCCCTACGAGCAGTACTTC
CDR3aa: CASREGKPPYEQYF

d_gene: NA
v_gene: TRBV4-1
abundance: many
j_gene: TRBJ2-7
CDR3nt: TGCGCCAGCAGCCAAGATGCGGGACGGGACTACGAGCAGTACTTC
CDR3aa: CASSQDAGRDYEQYF

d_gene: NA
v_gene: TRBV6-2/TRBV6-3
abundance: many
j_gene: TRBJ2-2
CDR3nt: TGTGCCAGCGGTGGGATGACAAAGTTCGCGAACACCGGGGAGCTGTTTTTT
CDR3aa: CASGGMTKFANTGELFF

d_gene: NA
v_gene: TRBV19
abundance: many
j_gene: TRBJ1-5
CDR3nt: TGTGCCAGTAGTTGGAGCGGCTATAGCAATCAGCCCCAGCATTTT
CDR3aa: CASSWSGYSNQPQHF

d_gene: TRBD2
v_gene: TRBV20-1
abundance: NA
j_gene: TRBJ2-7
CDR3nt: TGCAGTGCTAGCCCCCCCCTAGCGGGCTACGAGCAGTACTTC
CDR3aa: CSASPPLAGYEQYF